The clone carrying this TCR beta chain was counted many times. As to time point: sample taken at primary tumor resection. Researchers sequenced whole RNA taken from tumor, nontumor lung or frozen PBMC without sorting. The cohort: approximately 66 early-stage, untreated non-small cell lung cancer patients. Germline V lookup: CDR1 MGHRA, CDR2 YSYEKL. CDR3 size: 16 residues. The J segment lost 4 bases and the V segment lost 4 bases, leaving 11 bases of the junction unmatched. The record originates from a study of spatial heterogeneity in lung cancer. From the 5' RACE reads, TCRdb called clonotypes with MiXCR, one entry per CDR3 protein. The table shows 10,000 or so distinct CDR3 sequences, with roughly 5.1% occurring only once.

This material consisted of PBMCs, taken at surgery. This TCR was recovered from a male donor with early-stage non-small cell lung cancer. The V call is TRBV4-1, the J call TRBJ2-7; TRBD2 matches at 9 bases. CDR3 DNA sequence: TGCGCCAGCAGCCGAACTAGCGGGCCAAACTTTTACGAGCAGTACTTC. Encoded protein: CASSRTSGPNFYEQYF.